This TCR beta chain was observed in a study of technical replicates of blood from a handful of donors. The CDR3 is 15 residues long. The ends were cut back, 3 bases at V and 4 bases at J, with 15 bases in the middle. The germline V gene encodes CDR1 LNHDA and CDR2 SQIVND (reference sequence). TCRdb's copy holds only in-frame clones and misses some; the assay was immunoSEQ multiplex PCR. The top ten hold about 0.34% of the sample, which has more than 65,000 clones, 96% seen once. The sequenced material came from T cells isolated from PBMCs. This TCR came from a human donor in good health. V gene TRBV19 combines with J gene TRBJ2-5, with D perhaps matching TRBD1 (6 bases). CDR3 sequence (DNA): TGTGCCAGTAGTATCGACGGACAGAGTAGAGAGACCCAGTACTTC. This sequence encodes CASSIDGQSRETQYF.